What follows is one T cell receptor beta chain and its context. Clones were sequenced by immunoSEQ multiplex PCR, and TCRdb holds only the in-frame ones, with some missing. Altogether over 15,000 clones are present, more than 75% being singletons, with the ten largest covering less than 20%. The data were taken from a study of blood T cell repertoires in COVID-19. This CDR3 is 16 amino acids long. Looked up from germline, CDR1 is MNHEY and CDR2 is SVGEGT. J lost 7 bases, V lost 5 bases, and 16 bases had no gene match. The sequenced sample was peripheral blood. This chain uses TRBV6-2 or TRBV6-3 with TRBJ1-2, with 7 bases identical to TRBD1. This clonotype originated in a human donor with active COVID-19. The donor label of this sample is uncertain. The CDR3 DNA is TGTGCCAGCAGTCTCAGGGGGGCCCTGGAGATCATTGGCTACACCTTC. It yields the protein CASSLRGALEIIGYTF.